The 4 T cell receptor beta chains below all came from one sample that was sequenced in a study of blood T cell repertoires in COVID-19. TCRdb keeps only in-frame clones here, not all; method: immunoSEQ multiplex PCR. The repertoire holds 250,000 to 300,000 clones, with around 85% as singletons. Source material: peripheral blood. All receptors derive from a woman in her seventies with acute or convalescent COVID-19.

This clone was seen a handful of times. Written as DNA, the CDR3 is TGTGCCAGCAGCCCCCGGTCATCTGGAAACACCATATATTTT. Protein sequence: CASSPRSSGNTIYF. This rearrangement joins TRBV3-1 (or the pseudogene TRBV3-2) to TRBJ1-3; unclear D gene. The V gene lost 4 bases and the J gene lost 1 base, with 8 bases spanning the gap. The length of the CDR3 is 14 residues. CDR1 LGHDT and CDR2 YNNKEL come from the germline V gene (reference sequence).

With regard to this clone: Germline and junction disagree at one end, which may indicate a read error. The rearrangement links TRBV23-1 to TRBJ1-2, with D tentatively TRBD1 (6 bases). TRBV23-1 is given ORF status, its function remaining uncertain. The CDR3 loop spans 15 amino acids. The CDR3 DNA sequence: TGCGCCAGCGGTCAATCATCCCCAGGGGAATATGGCTACACCTTC. This sequence encodes CASGQSSPGEYGYTF.

The CDR3 is CASSHGQHNQPQHF. CDR3 coding DNA: TGTGCCAGCAGCCACGGACAGCACAATCAGCCCCAGCATTTT. V and J are TRBV11-2 and TRBJ1-5, with D tentatively TRBD1 (6 bases). Germline lookup yields CDR1 SGHAT and CDR2 FQNNGV. This CDR3 spans 14 amino acids. Trimming pared 5 bases from V and 3 bases from J, leaving 11 bases between.

There are a few counts of this clone. The chain has TRBV2 and TRBJ2-4, with 12 nucleotides matching TRBD1. CDR1 is SNHLY, CDR2 FYNNEI, per germline. The V segment lost 7 bases and the J segment 7 bases; nucleotides outside the gene matches: 2. The length of the CDR3 is 13 residues. The CDR3: CASTGQGANIQYF. In DNA form, the CDR3 reads TGTGCCAGCACGGGACAGGGGGCGAACATTCAGTACTTC. Combining the CDR3 with reference TRBV2 and TRBJ2-4 gives the whole variable domain EPEVTQTPSHQVTQMGQEVILRCVPISNHLYFYWYRQILGQKVEFLVSFYNNEISEKSEIFDDQFSVERPDGSNFTLKIRSTKLEDSAMYFCASTGQGANIQYFGAGTRLSVL.